Below, one T cell receptor beta chain is given with its context. Its antigen is not identified. This sample was taken from a study of post-analysis software for immune sequencing data. Study results and limitations: Controls' normalized Chao1 diversity significantly exceeded that of multiple sclerosis patients. A handful of TRBV segments appeared more often in patients than in controls, and TRBV5-6, TRBV5-1 and TRBV20-1 were among these.

Unique molecular identifiers were carried by the TCR beta cDNA libraries. T cells numbering about 0.95 to 11 million gave rise to about 540,000 cDNA molecules. MiXCR, applied by TCRdb to the PCR reads, yields one record per CDR3 protein. The sample gives 700,000 to 900,000 distinct CDR3 sequences, 40% to 55% of which show up once; roughly 4.9% is in the top ten. V lost 2 bases, J lost 7 bases, and 15 bases lay in between. The CDR3 covers 15 residues. CDR1 is SEHNR, CDR2 FQNEAQ, per germline (reference sequence). The origin of this receptor is a girl aged 10 to 17 with multiple sclerosis. The rearrangement uses TRBV7-9 and TRBJ2-1; D gene uncertain. Sequencing was done on a sample of blood. The CDR3 bases are TGTGCCAGCAGCTTATCTCAGGAAAATGGGAATGAGCAGTTCTTC. It encodes CASSLSQENGNEQFF.